This entry is about one T cell receptor beta chain. Researchers used genomic DNA as the template to profile TCR beta VDJ and CDR3. TCRdb ran MiXCR on the reads and lists one entry per CDR3 protein. The sample lists some 190,000 distinct CDR3 sequences, 40% to 50% occurring once. This entry belongs to a study of CD8+CD57+ T cells in acquired aplastic anemia. As for the study in general: The average read count for CD4+ cells in healthy donors was 9 million to 14 million.

CDR1 and CDR2 (germline): MGHDK, SYGVNS. The CDR3 is 16 residues long. Trimming at V came to 5 bases and at J to 2 bases, leaving 9 bases not matched to a gene. This TCR was sampled from a human donor in good health. Sequenced: sorted CD4+, CD8+, or CD8+CD57+ T cells (not recorded which) from PBMCs. The rearrangement links TRBV25-1 to TRBJ2-3; 8 positions match TRBD2. CDR3 sequence (DNA): TGTGCCAGCAGTCAAAGTAGCGGGGCGCCCACAGATACGCAGTATTTT. It is translated as CASSQSSGAPTDTQYF.